The table lists the clone carrying this TCR beta chain with many counts. Its specificity is not known. The data originate from a study of early T cells in non-severe SARS-CoV-2 infection. Background on the study: Chains from this unsorted whole-blood bulk RNA could not be paired. Study-wide findings and caveats: Reliance on VDJdb matching favored anti-spike CD8 responses; private and CD4 specificities were missed.

This CDR3 is built from 16 residues. V lost 5 bases to trimming and J lost 6 bases; unmatched junction nucleotides: 8. Germline CDR1 is SGHAT and CDR2 is FQNNGV. As part of library construction, unique molecular identifiers were attached to individual cDNA molecules. From the 5' RACE reads, TCRdb called clonotypes with MiXCR, one entry per CDR3 protein. The sample lists about 32,000 distinct CDR3 sequences, about 5% occurring once. Specimen: whole blood. The gene calls are TRBV11-2 and TRBJ2-1; the match to TRBD2 covers 12 bases. The TCR originated in an adult who was a healthcare worker with PCR-confirmed SARS-CoV-2 infection or an uninfected control (not recorded which). The CDR3: CASSPPGLAGSNEQFF. The CDR3, as DNA: TGTGCCAGCAGCCCACCGGGACTAGCGGGTTCCAATGAGCAGTTCTTC.